The T cell receptor (beta chain) under discussion was sequenced for a study of tissue T cells after allogeneic stem cell transplantation. Germline values: CDR1 KGHPV, CDR2 FQNQEV (reference sequence). The V gene lost 8 bases and the J gene lost 0 bases, with 6 bases spanning the gap. CDR3 size: 12 residues. Findings and caveats of the study: Few T cell clones were shared across patients, but motif clusters showed tissue-specific shared signatures. Sampling depth was limited, and the cohort was small and clinically varied.

Comments on this clone: Antigen: not known. The gene names here belong to mouse. The read comes to an end 1 residue before the CDR3 does, leaving the germline J gene to fill in the end.

The protocol was immunoSEQ multiplex PCR, while the TCRdb copy is restricted to in-frame clones and leaves out a portion. The repertoire includes about 1,800 clones, 40% to 60% of them detected once, and roughly a third sits in the top ten. Time point here: mouse harvest day 14 after allogeneic transplant. Mouse grafts combined 10^7 T-cell-depleted bone marrow cells with 10^6 splenic CD5+ T cells. This mouse GVHD model was MHC-mismatched B6 to BALB/c, profiled day 7 or 14. This TCR came from a female BALB/c mouse given C57BL/6 T cells with graft-versus-host disease after an allogeneic hematopoietic cell transplant. The sequenced material came from blood. The chain uses TRBV26 and TRBJ2-3; D might be TRBD1 or TRBD2, each matching 5 bases. CDR3 bases read: TGTGCCAGCCGGGACAGTGCAGAAACGCTGTAT. It specifies CASRDSAETLY. The CDR3 as a whole reads CASRDSAETLYF. The variable domain in full, with the rest retrieved from reference TRBV26 and TRBJ2-3, is NSKVIQTPRYLVKGQGQKAKMRCIPEKGHPVVFWYQQNKNNEFKFLINFQNQEVLQQIDMTEKRFSAECPSNSPCSLEIQSSEAGDSALYLCASRDSAETLYFGSGTRLTVL.